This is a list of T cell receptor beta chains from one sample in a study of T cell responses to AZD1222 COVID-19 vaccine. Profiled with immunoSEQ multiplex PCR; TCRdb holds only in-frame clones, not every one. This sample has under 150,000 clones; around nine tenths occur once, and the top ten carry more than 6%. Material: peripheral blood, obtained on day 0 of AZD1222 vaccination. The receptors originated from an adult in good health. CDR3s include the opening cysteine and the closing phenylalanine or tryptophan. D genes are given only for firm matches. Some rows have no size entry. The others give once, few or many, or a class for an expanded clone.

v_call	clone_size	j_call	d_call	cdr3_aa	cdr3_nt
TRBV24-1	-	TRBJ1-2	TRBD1	CATSDPGQGNYGYTF	TGTGCCACCAGTGACCCCGGACAGGGGAACTATGGCTACACCTTC
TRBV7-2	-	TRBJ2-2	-	CASSLTRVTGELFF	TGTGCCAGCAGCTTGACTAGAGTCACCGGGGAGCTGTTTTTT
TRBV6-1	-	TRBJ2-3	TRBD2	CASSEIAGVADTQYF	TGTGCCAGCAGTGAGATTGCGGGGGTGGCAGATACGCAGTATTTT
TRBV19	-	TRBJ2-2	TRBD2	CASRGLAGGLNTGELFF	TGTGCCAGTAGGGGACTAGCGGGAGGGTTGAACACCGGGGAGCTGTTTTTT
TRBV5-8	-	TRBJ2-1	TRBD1	CASSYDRGSWNEQFF	TGTGCCAGCAGCTATGACAGGGGCTCATGGAATGAGCAGTTCTTC
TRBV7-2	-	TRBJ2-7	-	CASSQGEWYEQYF	TGTGCCAGCAGCCAAGGGGAGTGGTACGAGCAGTACTTC
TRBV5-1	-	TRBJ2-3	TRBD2	CASSLVVAGGADTQYF	TGCGCCAGCAGCTTGGTAGTAGCGGGAGGGGCAGATACGCAGTATTTT
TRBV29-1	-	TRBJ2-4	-	CSVLVPGNIQYF	TGCAGCGTGCTCGTCCCGGGGAACATTCAGTACTTC
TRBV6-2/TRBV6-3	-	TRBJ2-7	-	CASSQVAYEQYF	TGTGCCAGCAGCCAAGTAGCCTACGAGCAGTACTTC
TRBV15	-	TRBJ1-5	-	CATSRPGGVLPLSNQPQHF	TGTGCCACCAGCAGACCGGGGGGGGTCCTTCCTCTTAGCAATCAGCCCCAGCATTTT
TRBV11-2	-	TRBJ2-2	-	CASRPTGGGAGELFF	TGTGCCAGCAGGCCCACAGGGGGGGGAGCCGGGGAGCTGTTTTTT
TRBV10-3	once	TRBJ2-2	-	CAISAAGTNTGELFF	TGTGCCATCAGTGCCGCGGGTACGAACACCGGGGAGCTGTTTTTT
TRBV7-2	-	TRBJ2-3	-	CASSLSGGPGRTDTQYF	TGTGCCAGCAGCTTAAGTGGCGGGCCGGGACGCACAGATACGCAGTATTTT
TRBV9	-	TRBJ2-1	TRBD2	CASSVGNSGSSDEQFF	TGTGCCAGCAGCGTAGGGAATAGCGGGAGTAGCGATGAGCAGTTCTTC
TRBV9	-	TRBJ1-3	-	CASSVGPGRAASGNTIYF	TGTGCCAGCAGCGTAGGCCCCGGGAGGGCCGCCTCTGGAAACACCATATATTTT
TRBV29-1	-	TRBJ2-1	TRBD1	CSADRDLYNEQFF	TGCAGCGCCGACAGGGACCTGTACAATGAGCAGTTCTTC
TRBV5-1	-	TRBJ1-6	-	CASSLEGWRSPLHF	TGCGCCAGCAGCTTGGAAGGCTGGCGTTCACCCCTCCACTTT
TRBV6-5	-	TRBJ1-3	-	CASSSAVGISGNTIYF	TGTGCCAGCAGTTCCGCCGTTGGGATCTCTGGAAACACCATATATTTT
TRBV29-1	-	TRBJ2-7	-	CSVEPSDSDYEQYF	TGCAGCGTTGAGCCTTCGGATTCAGACTACGAGCAGTACTTC
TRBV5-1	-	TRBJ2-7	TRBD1	CASSSRPGQGVSYEQYF	TGCGCCAGCAGCTCCCGGCCGGGACAGGGGGTTTCCTACGAGCAGTACTTC
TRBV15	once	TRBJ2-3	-	CATSTRRALGTDTQYF	TGTGCCACCAGCACCAGAAGGGCGCTGGGCACAGATACGCAGTATTTT
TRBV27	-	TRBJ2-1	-	CASSLRDWSSYNEQFF	TGTGCCAGCAGTTTAAGAGACTGGAGCTCCTACAATGAGCAGTTCTTC
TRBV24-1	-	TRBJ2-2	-	CATMSFTGELFF	TGTGCCACCATGAGCTTCACCGGGGAGCTGTTTTTT
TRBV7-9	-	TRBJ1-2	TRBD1	CASSPGRDRVYGYTF	TGTGCCAGCAGCCCCGGCCGGGACAGGGTCTATGGCTACACCTTC
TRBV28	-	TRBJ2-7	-	CASSSLGLANEQYF	TGTGCCAGCAGTTCCCTGGGACTGGCGAATGAGCAGTACTTC
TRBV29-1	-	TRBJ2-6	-	CSIQGSGANVLTF	TGCAGCATACAGGGCTCTGGGGCCAACGTCCTGACTTTC
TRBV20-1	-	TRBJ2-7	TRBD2	CSASWLAGDYEQYF	TGCAGTGCTAGTTGGCTAGCGGGAGATTACGAGCAGTACTTC
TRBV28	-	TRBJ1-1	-	CASSLGNNLGKAFF	TGTGCCAGCAGTTTGGGGAACAACCTCGGAAAAGCTTTCTTT
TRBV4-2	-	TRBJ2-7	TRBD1	CASSRTRVDRGYEQYF	TGTGCCAGCAGCCGGACCCGAGTGGACAGGGGATACGAGCAGTACTTC
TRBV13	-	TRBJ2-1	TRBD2	CASSSATSNNEQFF	TGTGCCAGCAGCAGCGCGACTAGCAATAATGAGCAGTTCTTC
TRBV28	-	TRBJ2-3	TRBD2	CASSVPGLAGGDGDTQYF	TGTGCCAGCAGTGTTCCGGGACTAGCGGGAGGCGATGGTGATACGCAGTATTTT
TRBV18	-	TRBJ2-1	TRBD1	CASSPGTGQSNEQFF	TGTGCCAGCTCACCCGGGACAGGACAAAGCAATGAGCAGTTCTTC
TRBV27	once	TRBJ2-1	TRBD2	CASSLWGGRSYNEQFF	TGTGCCAGCAGTTTATGGGGGGGGAGGTCCTACAATGAGCAGTTCTTC
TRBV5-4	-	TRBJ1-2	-	CASSSRGGANYGYTF	TGTGCCAGCAGCTCTAGGGGAGGAGCTAACTATGGCTACACCTTC
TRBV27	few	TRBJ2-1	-	CASSDAGRGYNEQFF	TGTGCCAGCAGCGACGCCGGGAGAGGGTACAATGAGCAGTTCTTC
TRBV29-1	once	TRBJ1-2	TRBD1	CSGSPGQGHGYTF	TGCAGCGGCTCCCCGGGACAGGGACATGGCTACACCTTC
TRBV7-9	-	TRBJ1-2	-	CASSRLNPNYGYTF	TGTGCCAGCAGCAGACTCAACCCTAACTATGGCTACACCTTC
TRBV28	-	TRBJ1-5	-	CASRQAISNQPQHF	TGTGCCAGCAGACAGGCGATTAGCAATCAGCCCCAGCATTTT
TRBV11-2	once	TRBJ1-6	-	CASSLRVYNSPLHF	TGTGCCAGCAGCTTGAGAGTCTATAATTCACCCCTCCACTTT
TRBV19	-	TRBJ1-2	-	CASSIEGRSNYGYTF	TGTGCCAGTAGTATAGAGGGACGGTCCAACTATGGCTACACCTTC